This T cell receptor (beta chain) was identified in a study of cytomegalovirus exposure and HLA in healthy donors. V lost 7 bases, J lost 8 bases, and 10 bases stayed unmatched. Germline CDR1 is SQVTM and CDR2 is ANQGSEA. This CDR3 is 13 amino acids long. Turning to this clone: As yet, its antigen is unknown.

With 60 Vbeta and 13 Jbeta primers, the PCR was carried out. Sequencing used immunoSEQ multiplex PCR; TCRdb keeps in-frame clones, though not all of them. This repertoire shows 120,000 or so clones, 65% to 80% found once; its top ten account for approximately 3.7%. General study results and limits: Roughly even sequencing depth across donors was the assumption behind the presence/absence analyses. Solely CMV serostatus was available to characterize immune exposure. Sequencing likely generated an artifact that appeared as a cluster of highly shared sequence variants.

Sequencing was carried out using PBMCs. This chain uses TRBV29-1 with TRBJ2-2; 7 bases agree with TRBD2. The receptor was derived from a human donor in good health. The CDR3 coding sequence is TGCAGCGGGAGACTAGCTCTAGGAGGGGAGCTGTTTTTT. Translated: CSGRLALGGELFF.